A single sample gave rise to the 18 T cell receptor beta chains below, sequenced in a study of blood T cell repertoires in COVID-19. Assay: immunoSEQ multiplex PCR; the TCRdb copy retains only in-frame clones and omits some. Among about 230,000 clones, approximately 88% were seen once, and the ten largest hold about 2.3%. The specimen sequenced was PBMCs or T cells enriched from blood (not recorded which). The receptors come from a woman aged 35 to 49 with acute COVID-19.

With respect to this clone: This CDR3 is also generated by other DNA sequences in the sample. The rearrangement links TRBV9 to TRBJ1-2, with 8 bases that match TRBD1. The ends lost 3 bases at V and 4 bases at J; junction bases unmatched: 2. Germline loops: CDR1 SGDLS, CDR2 YYNGEE. The CDR3 totals 13 residues. Written as DNA, the CDR3 is TGTGCCAGCAGCGACGACAGGGGCTATGGCTACACCTTC. It codes for CASSDDRGYGYTF.

This clone has a single count. The chain has TRBV5-1 and TRBJ2-3, with a possible D match to TRBD1 (6 bases). Germline V gives CDR1 SGHRS, CDR2 YFSETQ. Trimming left V 0 bases short and J 4 bases short, with 6 bases between. The CDR3 consists of 13 residues. DNA of the CDR3: TGCGCCAGCAGCTTGGAGGGGGCAGATACGCAGTATTTT. Residues: CASSLEGADTQYF.

The rearrangement joins TRBV5-6 to TRBJ2-3, with D perhaps TRBD2 (5 bases). CDR1 SGHDT and CDR2 YYEEEE come from the germline V gene. This CDR3 has 15 amino acids. V was trimmed by 7 bases and J by 1 base, leaving 16 bases between them. CDR3: CASFQLGGGTDTQYF. In nucleotides, the CDR3 is TGTGCCAGCTTCCAACTAGGCGGCGGCACAGATACGCAGTATTTT.

This clone was observed once. The chain is built from TRBV5-1 and TRBJ2-1, with TRBD2 as a possible D gene (6 bases). Per germline, CDR1 SGHRS and CDR2 YFSETQ. Trimming shortened V by 6 bases and J by 0 bases, and 13 bases separated the two germline ends. The CDR3 runs 15 residues. The CDR3 sequence is CASTPGVSSYNEQFF. As DNA, the CDR3 is TGCGCCAGCACCCCGGGGGTGAGCTCCTACAATGAGCAGTTCTTC.

This rearrangement joins TRBV9 to TRBJ1-4; D is perhaps TRBD1 (6 bases). Germline-derived CDR1 and CDR2 are SGDLS and YYNGEE. Trimming took off 3 bases at V and 7 bases at J, with 13 bases between the two ends. This CDR3 has 14 amino acids. DNA for the CDR3: TGTGCCAGCAGCGAGGGGGAGGGGATTGAAAAACTGTTTTTT. Its translation is CASSEGEGIEKLFF.

J is TRBJ1-3 and V is TRBV5-8, with D unclear. The CDR3 extends over 18 amino acids. Germline CDR1 is SGHTS and CDR2 is YDEGEE. Trimming shortened V by 4 bases and J by 1 base, and 21 bases separated the two germline ends. The CDR3 sequence: CASSGKAPGRYSGNTIYF. The CDR3 nucleotides read TGTGCCAGCAGCGGGAAGGCGCCGGGGAGGTATTCTGGAAACACCATATATTTT.

The chain has TRBV27 and TRBJ1-5; a possible D gene is TRBD1 (6 bases). Germline V CDR1 and CDR2: MNHEY, SMNVEV (reference sequence). The CDR3 spans 13 residues. V lost 3 bases and J 6 bases, leaving 9 bases between the germline ends. CDR3 in DNA: TGTGCCAGCAGTTTCCAGGGGAGTCAGCCCCAGCATTTT. Translation: CASSFQGSQPQHF.

In its sample, this clone was seen once. V and J are TRBV6-1 and TRBJ2-7; no clear D gene. The CDR3 has 14 amino acids. V shed 2 bases and J shed 3 bases, with 11 bases lying between them. CDR1 and CDR2 from the germline V gene are MNHNS and SASEGT. The CDR3 coding sequence is TGTGCCAGCAGTGAACCGACCGGGTACTACGAGCAGTACTTC. This encodes CASSEPTGYYEQYF.

This clone was recorded a few times. This rearrangement joins TRBV28 to TRBJ1-2, with D unresolved. V dropped 4 bases and J dropped 5 bases, with 8 bases sitting between them. Germline-derived CDR1 and CDR2 are MDHEN and SYDVKM. The CDR3 extends over 12 amino acids. This CDR3 reads CASSSESYGYTF. CDR3 DNA sequence: TGTGCCAGCAGTTCTGAGTCTTATGGCTACACCTTC.

The chain uses TRBV24-1 and TRBJ2-2; TRBD2 matches 10 bases. CDR1 is KGHDR and CDR2 is SFDVKD in the germline V gene. The CDR3 contains 16 residues. V lost 0 bases to trimming and J lost 4 bases; unmatched junction nucleotides: 1. The CDR3 here is CATSDLASGSTGELFF. The DNA for the CDR3 is TGTGCCACCAGTGATTTGGCTAGCGGGAGCACCGGGGAGCTGTTTTTT.

The chain has TRBV10-3 and TRBJ1-2; no firm D call. Looked up from germline, CDR1 is ENHRY and CDR2 is SYGVKD. The CDR3 contains 11 residues. Trimming removed 11 bases from V and 7 bases from J, with 14 bases in between. The CDR3 spells CAPGEDSGYTF. CDR3 nucleotides: TGTGCCCCCGGGGAAGATTCTGGCTACACCTTC.

The chain links TRBV30 to TRBJ1-1; maybe TRBD1 (5 bases). There are 16 residues in the CDR3. Germline V gives CDR1 GTSNPN, CDR2 SVGIG (reference sequence). The germline V and J ends were trimmed by 0 bases and 1 base, with 15 bases remaining between them. For the CDR3, the DNA is TGTGCCTGGAGTGTCTGGGGGGTTGGGAGGAACACTGAAGCTTTCTTT. It is translated as CAWSVWGVGRNTEAFF.

The chain joins TRBV27 to TRBJ2-7; 10 nucleotides align to TRBD2. CDR3 length: 16 residues. V was pared by 7 bases and J by 2 bases, with 11 bases of the junction left unmatched. Germline V gives CDR1 MNHEY, CDR2 SMNVEV (reference sequence). CDR3 loop: CASNVPASGGAYEQYV. The CDR3 nucleotides read TGTGCCAGCAATGTACCCGCGAGCGGGGGGGCCTACGAGCAGTACGTC.

The rearrangement links TRBV30 to TRBJ1-1, with 9 positions matching TRBD1. CDR3 length: 12 amino acids. Germline CDR1 and CDR2: GTSNPN and SVGIG (reference sequence). V was pared by 8 bases and J by 4 bases, with 5 bases of the junction left unmatched. The CDR3, as DNA: TGTGCCGGGACAGGGAGGGGCACTGAAGCTTTCTTT. Translation gives CAGTGRGTEAFF.

V is TRBV7-9 and J is TRBJ1-2; 7 positions match TRBD1. CDR1 is SEHNR, CDR2 FQNEAQ, per germline (reference sequence). The CDR3 has 13 amino acids. V lost 0 bases and J lost 8; bases outside the gene matches: 3. This chain's CDR3 is CASSLAEGGGYTF. The CDR3 DNA follows: TGTGCCAGCAGCTTAGCCGAAGGGGGCGGCTACACCTTC.

V and J are TRBV30 and TRBJ2-2, with 9 bases aligning to TRBD1. The CDR3 is 14 residues long. CDR1 and CDR2 from the germline V gene are GTSNPN and SVGIG (reference sequence). V gave up 8 bases and J gave up 3 bases; unmatched junction bases: 7. The CDR3, as DNA: TGTGCCCGTTCCGGGACAGGGTACACCGGGGAGCTGTTTTTT. It codes for CARSGTGYTGELFF.

V and J are TRBV7-8 and TRBJ2-5; perhaps TRBD2 as D (6 bases). The CDR3 is 15 amino acids. The V gene's germline CDR1 is SGHVS and CDR2 FQNEAQ. V was cut by 1 base and J by 5 bases, with 14 bases left in between. CDR3 in DNA: TGTGCCAGCAGCTTAGTGGTCGGGGGTAGGGAGACCCAGTACTTC. Protein product: CASSLVVGGRETQYF.

This chain connects TRBV2 to TRBJ2-2; 7 bases agree with TRBD2. V was pared by 9 bases and J by 4 bases, with 20 bases of the junction left unmatched. CDR1 and CDR2 from the germline V gene are SNHLY and FYNNEI. The CDR3 covers 18 residues. The CDR3 spells CARTLTEGSGSVTGELFF. The CDR3 DNA sequence: TGTGCCAGAACCCTCACGGAGGGTAGCGGGTCGGTCACCGGGGAGCTGTTTTTT.